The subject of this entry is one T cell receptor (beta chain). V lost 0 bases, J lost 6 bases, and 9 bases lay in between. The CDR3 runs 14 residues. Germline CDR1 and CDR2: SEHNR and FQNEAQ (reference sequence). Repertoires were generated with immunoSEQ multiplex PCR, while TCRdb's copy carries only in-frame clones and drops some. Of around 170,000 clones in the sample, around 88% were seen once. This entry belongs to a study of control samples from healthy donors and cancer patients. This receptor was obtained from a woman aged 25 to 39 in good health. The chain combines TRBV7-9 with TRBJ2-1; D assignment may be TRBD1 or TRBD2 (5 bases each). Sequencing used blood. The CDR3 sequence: CASSLAGTINEQFF. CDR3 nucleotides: TGTGCCAGCAGCTTAGCCGGGACCATCAATGAGCAGTTCTTC. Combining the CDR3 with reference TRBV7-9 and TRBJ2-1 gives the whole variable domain DTGVSQNPRHKITKRGQNVTFRCDPISEHNRLYWYRQTLGQGPEFLTYFQNEAQLEKSRLLSDRFSAERPKGSFSTLEIQRTEQGDSAMYLCASSLAGTINEQFFGPGTRLTVL.